These T cell receptor beta chains were read from a single sample in a study of OX40 agonist ivuxolimab in advanced cancers. Clones were sequenced by immunoSEQ multiplex PCR, and TCRdb holds only the in-frame ones, with some missing. The data contain under 45,000 clones, about 81% of them singletons. Specimen: CD4+ or CD8+ T cells sorted from blood, collected in a trial of the OX40 agonist ivuxolimab. These receptor sequences come from an adult with an advanced solid tumor such as melanoma, head and neck, liver or kidney cancer. The CDR3 runs from the conserved cysteine through the conserved F or W. A D gene is named only where the DNA matches it firmly. Clone size is given for some rows only: seen once, a few or many times, or a class if the clone is expanded.

j_gene,abundance,v_gene,d_gene,CDR3aa,CDR3nt
TRBJ2-1,.,TRBV9,.,CASSVVGTTYNEQFF,TGTGCCAGCAGCGTTGTTGGTACGACCTACAATGAGCAGTTCTTC
TRBJ2-1,.,TRBV9,TRBD2,CASSPRSTLAGRYNEQFF,TGTGCCAGCAGCCCCAGAAGTACACTAGCGGGACGTTACAATGAGCAGTTCTTC
TRBJ1-2,.,TRBV19,.,CASRAEDRYGYTF,TGTGCCAGTAGGGCAGAAGACCGGTATGGCTACACCTTC
TRBJ2-7,once,TRBV5-6,.,CASSGSEDYKYEQYF,TGTGCCAGCAGCGGTTCAGAGGATTACAAATACGAGCAGTACTTC
TRBJ1-1,.,TRBV5-1,.,CASSYSGTNTEAFF,TGCGCCAGCAGCTACTCCGGGACCAACACTGAAGCTTTCTTT
TRBJ2-7,once,TRBV7-2,TRBD2,CASSLAAAGGAYEQYF,TGTGCCAGCAGCTTAGCTGCAGCGGGGGGGGCCTACGAGCAGTACTTC
TRBJ2-7,.,TRBV2,.,CASSERGEQYF,TGTGCCAGCAGTGAACGTGGCGAGCAGTACTTC
TRBJ1-2,once,TRBV2,.,CASSRQARAHYGYTF,TGTGCCAGCAGCAGACAGGCCCGAGCCCACTATGGCTACACCTTC
TRBJ1-2,.,TRBV2,TRBD1,CASSEQGADYGYTF,TGTGCCAGCAGTGAACAGGGGGCTGACTATGGCTACACCTTC
TRBJ1-1,.,TRBV11-3,.,CASSRGPGEGNTEAFF,TGTGCCAGCAGTAGAGGTCCTGGTGAAGGGAACACTGAAGCTTTCTTT
TRBJ1-2,once,TRBV6-6,.,CASSYGSPNYGYTF,TGTGCCAGCAGTTACGGCAGCCCTAACTATGGCTACACCTTC
TRBJ1-3,.,TRBV11-3,.,CASSSGDDSHVSGNTIYF,TGTGCCAGCAGCTCTGGGGATGACAGCCATGTCTCTGGAAACACCATATATTTT
TRBJ1-4,.,TRBV6-5,.,CASRAGTSNEKLFF,TGTGCCAGCAGAGCCGGGACAAGTAATGAAAAACTGTTTTTT
TRBJ2-1,.,TRBV27,TRBD2,CASSSSGNYNEQFF,TGTGCCAGCAGCTCTAGCGGCAACTACAATGAGCAGTTCTTC
TRBJ2-1,.,TRBV4-2,.,CASSQDPSSYNEQFF,TGTGCCAGCAGCCAAGACCCAAGCTCCTACAATGAGCAGTTCTTC
TRBJ2-6,.,TRBV30,TRBD2,CAIGLGTGGTGANVLTF,TGTGCTATCGGTCTGGGAACGGGGGGAACTGGGGCCAACGTCCTGACTTTC
TRBJ1-2,.,TRBV5-6,.,CASSLYPDYGYTF,TGTGCCAGCAGCTTGTATCCGGACTATGGCTACACCTTC
TRBJ2-1,.,TRBV4-1,TRBD2,CASSQEVVDGAGSNEQFF,TGCGCCAGCAGCCAAGAGGTCGTGGATGGAGCGGGAAGCAATGAGCAGTTCTTC